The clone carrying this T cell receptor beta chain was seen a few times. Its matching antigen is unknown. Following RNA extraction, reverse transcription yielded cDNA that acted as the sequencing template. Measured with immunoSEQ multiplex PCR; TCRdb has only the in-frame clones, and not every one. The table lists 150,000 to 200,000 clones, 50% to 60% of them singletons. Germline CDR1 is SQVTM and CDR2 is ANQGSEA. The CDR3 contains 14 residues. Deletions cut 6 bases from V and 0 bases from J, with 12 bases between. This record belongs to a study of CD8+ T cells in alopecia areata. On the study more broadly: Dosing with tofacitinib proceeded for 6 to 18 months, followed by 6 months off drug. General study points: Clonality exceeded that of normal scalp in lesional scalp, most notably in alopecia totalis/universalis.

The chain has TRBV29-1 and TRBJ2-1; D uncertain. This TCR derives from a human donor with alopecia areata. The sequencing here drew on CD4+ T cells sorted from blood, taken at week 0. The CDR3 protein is CSVSRSSSYNEQFF. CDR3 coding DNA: TGCAGCGTCTCACGGAGTAGCTCCTACAATGAGCAGTTCTTC.